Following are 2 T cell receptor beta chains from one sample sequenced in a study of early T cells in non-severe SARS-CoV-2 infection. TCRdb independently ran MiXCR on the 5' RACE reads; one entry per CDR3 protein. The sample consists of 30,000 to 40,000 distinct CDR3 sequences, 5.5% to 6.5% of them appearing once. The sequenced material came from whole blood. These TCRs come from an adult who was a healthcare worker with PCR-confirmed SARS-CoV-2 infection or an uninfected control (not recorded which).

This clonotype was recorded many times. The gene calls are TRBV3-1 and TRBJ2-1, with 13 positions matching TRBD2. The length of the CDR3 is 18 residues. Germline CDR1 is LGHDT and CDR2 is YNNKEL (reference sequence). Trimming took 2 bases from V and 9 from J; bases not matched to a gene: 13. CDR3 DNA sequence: TGTGCCAGCAGCCAATTGGCCCTACTAGCGGGAGGGAGGGGTGAGCAGTTCTTC. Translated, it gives CASSQLALLAGGRGEQFF.

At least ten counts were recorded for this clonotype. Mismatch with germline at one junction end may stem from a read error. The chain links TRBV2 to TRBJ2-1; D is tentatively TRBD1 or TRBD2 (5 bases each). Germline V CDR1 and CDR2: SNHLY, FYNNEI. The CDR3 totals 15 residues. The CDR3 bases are TGTGCCAGCACTTATGGTGGGAGAATCGGGACCCCTTTACTCTTC. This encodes CASTYGGRIGTPLLF.